These 29 T cell receptor beta chains came from one sample sequenced in a study of cytomegalovirus exposure and HLA in healthy donors. TCRdb's copy holds only in-frame clones and misses some; the assay was immunoSEQ multiplex PCR. The data show fewer than 100,000 clones, with approximately 94% seen just once and about 3.6% held by the top ten. Sequencing was carried out using PBMCs. Every receptor here comes from a woman aged 18 to 35 in good health and CMV-seropositive.

CDR3 in amino acids: CASSVRVNTEAFF. In DNA, the CDR3 is TGTGCCAGCAGTGTGCGGGTGAACACTGAAGCTTTCTTT. The chain links TRBV6-1 to TRBJ1-1; D uncertain. V lost 4 bases to trimming and J lost 0 bases, with 6 bases between them. Germline loops: CDR1 MNHNS, CDR2 SASEGT. The length of the CDR3 is 13 residues.

The V call is TRBV6-6, the J call TRBJ1-2, with D possibly being TRBD1 (6 bases). The CDR3 loop spans 15 amino acids. V lost 2 bases and J lost 3, with 13 bases in between. Germline-derived CDR1 and CDR2 are MNHNY and SVGAGI (reference sequence). CDR3 sequence: CASSYLPGVDYGYTF. In DNA, the CDR3 is TGTGCCAGCAGTTACCTTCCAGGGGTTGACTATGGCTACACCTTC.

The chain employs TRBV30 and TRBJ2-5; 7 nucleotides agree with TRBD1. From germline, CDR1 is GTSNPN and CDR2 SVGIG (reference sequence). The CDR3 runs 16 residues. The V and J ends lost 2 bases and 10 bases, in that order; junction bases with no gene match: 19. CDR3 in DNA: TGTGCCTGGAGTCCACCTGAGGGACAGAGGCTTAGTGTCCAGTACTTC. Its translation: CAWSPPEGQRLSVQYF.

The genes are TRBV4-2 and TRBJ2-6, with 14 bases matching TRBD2. Losses at the gene ends were 3 bases for V and 1 base for J; bases not matched to a gene: 5. The germline V gene encodes CDR1 LGHNA and CDR2 YNFKEQ. CDR3 length: 19 residues. CDR3 residues: CASSHRGLAGGSGANVLTF. CDR3 bases: TGTGCCAGCAGCCACCGCGGACTAGCGGGAGGATCTGGGGCCAACGTCCTGACTTTC.

The chain recombines TRBV29-1 with TRBJ2-3, with 13 bases identical to TRBD2. Germline CDR1 reads SQVTM; CDR2 reads ANQGSEA. V trimming: 6 bases; J trimming: 4 bases; junction bases outside the gene matches: 7. The CDR3 covers 15 residues. DNA of the CDR3: TGCAGCGTGGGCGGTACTAGCGGGGGGGCAGATACGCAGTATTTT. Translation gives CSVGGTSGGADTQYF.

The chain uses TRBV7-3 and TRBJ1-2; no firm D call. Trimming removed 5 bases from V and 8 bases from J, with 15 bases in between. CDR3 length: 13 residues. Germline CDR1 is SGHTA and CDR2 is FQGTGA. This CDR3 is CASSPSGSEGYTF. The DNA for the CDR3 is TGTGCCAGCAGCCCCTCTGGTAGTGAGGGCTACACCTTC. The variable domain in full, completed from reference TRBV7-3 and TRBJ1-2, reads GAGVSQTPSNKVTEKGKYVELRCDPISGHTALYWYRQSLGQGPEFLIYFQGTGAADDSGLPNDRFFAVRPEGSVSTLKIQRTERGDSAVYLCASSPSGSEGYTFGSGTRLTVV.

The chain is built from TRBV7-6 and TRBJ2-2; possible D gene TRBD2, 6 bases. This CDR3 contains 16 residues. The germline V gene has CDR1 SGHVS and CDR2 FNYEAQ. Trimming shortened V by 5 bases and J by 2 bases, and 15 bases separated the two germline ends. CDR3 nucleotide sequence: TGTGCCAGCAGCCTCCGGGGGACCTACAACACCGGGGAGCTGTTTTTT. Translating it yields CASSLRGTYNTGELFF.

The chain recombines TRBV7-8 with TRBJ2-2; 9 bases line up with TRBD2. The CDR3 has 17 amino acids. The germline gives CDR1 SGHVS, CDR2 FQNEAQ. Germline trimming cut 5 bases from V and 1 base from J; bases unmatched to any gene: 8. The CDR3 is CASSPRRRGGNTGELFF. CDR3 sequence (DNA): TGTGCCAGCAGCCCCCGCAGGCGGGGGGGGAACACCGGGGAGCTGTTTTTT.

V gene TRBV29-1 combines with J gene TRBJ2-7; 9 nucleotides agree with TRBD1. V lost 4 bases to trimming and J lost 5 bases; unmatched junction nucleotides: 9. Germline V lookup: CDR1 SQVTM, CDR2 ANQGSEA. The CDR3 consists of 14 residues. The CDR3 DNA reads TGCAGCGTTGGTCCCGGGACAGGGATGCACGAGCAGTACTTC. Amino acid sequence: CSVGPGTGMHEQYF.

V and J are TRBV7-2 and TRBJ1-2; 10 bases fit TRBD1. This CDR3 region has 16 residues. Germline values: CDR1 SGHTA, CDR2 FQGNSA. V was pared by 5 bases and J by 6 bases, with 12 bases of the junction left unmatched. In nucleotides, the CDR3 is TGTGCCAGCAGCCCAAAAGGGGGGGACAGGGGCCATGGCTACACCTTC. It yields the protein CASSPKGGDRGHGYTF.

The chain couples TRBV4-3 to TRBJ2-7; 8 nucleotides align to TRBD2. Looked up from germline, CDR1 is LGHNA and CDR2 is YSLEER. V was clipped by 0 bases and J by 6 bases; unmatched bases: 10. The CDR3 contains 16 residues. The CDR3: CASSQDRAGGGLEQYF. CDR3 DNA: TGCGCCAGCAGCCAAGATAGGGCGGGAGGAGGCCTCGAGCAGTACTTC.

This clone was found a few times. The chain joins TRBV4-3 to TRBJ1-2; TRBD1 matches 7 bases. After removal of 2 bases from V and 2 bases from J, the junction contained 11 bases not matched to a gene. Germline V gene data show CDR1 as LGHNA and CDR2 as YSLEER. The CDR3 loop spans 17 amino acids. In nucleotides, the CDR3 is TGCGCCAGCAGCCAACAAGGAGGCGGCAGGGGGAACTATGGCTACACCTTC. It translates to CASSQQGGGRGNYGYTF.

V and J are TRBV5-4 and TRBJ1-2; D is unclear. The CDR3 runs 12 residues. V was shortened by 0 bases and J by 6 bases, with 6 bases between the two germline ends. Germline V gene sequence: CDR1 SGHNT, CDR2 YYREEE (reference sequence). CDR3 region: CASSLEGDGYTF. CDR3 DNA sequence: TGTGCCAGCAGCTTGGAGGGAGATGGCTACACCTTC.

This chain connects TRBV7-8 to TRBJ2-4; 7 nucleotides line up with TRBD1. The CDR3 extends over 16 amino acids. V dropped 4 bases and J dropped 0; count of bases not matched to a gene: 6. The germline CDR1 and CDR2 sequences are SGHVS and FQNEAQ. The CDR3 DNA follows: TGTGCCAGCAGCTGGGGGACAGATTCAGCCAAAAACATTCAGTACTTC. Its protein is CASSWGTDSAKNIQYF. Drawing the rest from reference TRBV7-8 and TRBJ2-4, the complete variable domain is GAGVSQSPRYKVAKRGQDVALRCDPISGHVSLFWYQQALGQGPEFLTYFQNEAQLDKSGLPSDRFFAERPEGSVSTLKIQRTQQEDSAVYLCASSWGTDSAKNIQYFGAGTRLSVL.

The V and J genes are TRBV10-3 and TRBJ1-2, with a weak D call TRBD1 (5 bases). Germline CDR1 is ENHRY and CDR2 is SYGVKD. Trimming pared 5 bases from V and 6 bases from J, leaving 19 bases between. The CDR3 runs to 15 residues. This CDR3 is CAISTGGVSGNGYTF. CDR3 nucleotides: TGTGCCATCAGTACGGGAGGGGTGTCTGGTAATGGCTACACCTTC.

V gene TRBV25-1 combines with J gene TRBJ2-7; TRBD1 matches at 12 bases. This CDR3 spans 14 amino acids. The junction had 4 bases not matched to a gene; V was cut back by 4 bases and J by 6 bases. Germline V gene lookup returns CDR1 MGHDK and CDR2 SYGVNS. CDR3 loop: CASSGWDRGREQYF. CDR3 nucleotides: TGTGCCAGCAGTGGTTGGGACAGGGGGCGCGAGCAGTACTTC.

This chain links TRBV5-5 with TRBJ2-7; maybe TRBD1 (5 bases). V was clipped by 4 bases and J by 4 bases, with 15 bases between them. Germline assignment: CDR1 SGHKS and CDR2 YYEKEE (reference sequence). This CDR3 has 14 residues. The CDR3 sequence is CASSQGPGQYEQYF. In nucleotides, the CDR3 is TGTGCCAGCAGCCAGGGCCCGGGCCAATACGAGCAGTACTTC.

This chain uses TRBV7-2 with TRBJ1-4; TRBD1 is a possible D gene (6 bases). Germline CDR1 reads SGHTA; CDR2 reads FQGNSA. V lost 1 base, J lost 11 bases, and 14 bases lay in between. The CDR3 totals 14 residues. Here the CDR3 DNA reads TGTGCCAGCAGCTTAGAACAGGGAGTGAAGAAACTGTTTTTT. Protein: CASSLEQGVKKLFF.

The chain uses TRBV29-1 and TRBJ2-3; 8 positions agree with TRBD1. The CDR3 covers 13 residues. Trimming removed 4 bases from V and 4 bases from J; junction bases left unmatched: 4. Germline V gives CDR1 SQVTM, CDR2 ANQGSEA. The CDR3 loop reads CSVANRGADTQYF. The CDR3 bases are TGCAGCGTTGCGAACAGGGGGGCAGATACGCAGTATTTT.

The chain links TRBV4-1 to TRBJ2-7, with unresolved D. Trimming took 0 bases from V and 2 from J, leaving 8 bases between them. Germline CDR1 and CDR2: MGHRA and YSYEKL. This CDR3 has 14 amino acids. The CDR3 here is CASSQEGRTYEQYF. The CDR3 bases are TGCGCCAGCAGCCAAGAGGGCCGAACCTACGAGCAGTACTTC.

The rearrangement links TRBV5-1 to TRBJ1-1; unclear D gene. V lost 1 base and J 0 bases, leaving 7 bases between the germline ends. This CDR3 is 14 amino acids long. Germline loops: CDR1 SGHRS, CDR2 YFSETQ. The CDR3 nucleotides read TGCGCCAGCAGCTTGTCAGGATTGAACACTGAAGCTTTCTTT. This sequence encodes CASSLSGLNTEAFF.

V and J are TRBV4-3 and TRBJ2-3, with 8 bases identical to TRBD2. The V and J ends lost 2 bases and 4 bases, in that order; junction bases with no gene match: 8. The CDR3 length is 16 residues. CDR1 is LGHNA, CDR2 YSLEER, per germline. This CDR3 is CASSQTGSGSPDTQYF. CDR3 DNA sequence: TGCGCCAGCAGCCAAACCGGGAGCGGGAGTCCAGATACGCAGTATTTT.

The chain recombines TRBV7-8 with TRBJ2-1, with 8 bases fitting TRBD2. Germline V CDR1 and CDR2: SGHVS, FQNEAQ. The CDR3 spans 13 residues. V gave up 3 bases and J gave up 7 bases; unmatched junction bases: 2. CDR3 nucleotides: TGTGCCAGCAGCTTTAGCGGGGAAAATGAGCAGTTCTTC. As protein: CASSFSGENEQFF.

The J gene is TRBJ2-3, the V gene TRBV7-2, with D unclear. With 5 bases removed from V and 0 bases from J, the gap between germline ends came to 9 bases. The CDR3 loop spans 14 amino acids. Germline assignment: CDR1 SGHTA and CDR2 FQGNSA. For the CDR3, the DNA is TGTGCCAGCAGCATAGACTTGAGCACAGATACGCAGTATTTT. Its translation: CASSIDLSTDTQYF. Looking up the rest from reference TRBV7-2 and TRBJ2-3 gives the full variable domain: GAGVSQSPSNKVTEKGKDVELRCDPISGHTALYWYRQSLGQGLEFLIYFQGNSAPDKSGLPSDRFSAERTGGSVSTLTIQRTQQEDSAVYLCASSIDLSTDTQYFGPGTRLTVL.

This chain links TRBV19 with TRBJ1-1; 10 bases align to TRBD1. Germline values: CDR1 LNHDA, CDR2 SQIVND (reference sequence). V was clipped by 6 bases and J by 3 bases; unmatched bases: 13. The CDR3 runs 17 residues. CDR3 loop: CASSRDRGVTRDTEAFF. In DNA, the CDR3 is TGTGCCAGTAGCCGGGACAGGGGAGTAACGAGGGACACTGAAGCTTTCTTT.

The J gene is TRBJ1-2, the V gene TRBV4-2; D is possibly TRBD1 (6 bases). CDR1 is LGHNA and CDR2 is YNFKEQ in the germline V gene. Trimming removed 2 bases at V and 1 base at J, with 14 bases between. This CDR3 spans 16 amino acids. CDR3 coding DNA: TGTGCCAGCAGCCAACAAGGAGGACAGCTTAACTATGGCTACACCTTC. It specifies CASSQQGGQLNYGYTF.

V gene TRBV25-1 combines with J gene TRBJ2-3; 10 nucleotides match TRBD2. This CDR3 has 17 residues. J was trimmed by 3 bases and V by 3 bases; bases with no gene match: 9. CDR1 is MGHDK, CDR2 SYGVNS, per germline. DNA for the CDR3: TGTGCCAGCAGTGACATCGGACTAGCGGAGCGTACAGATACGCAGTATTTT. This translates into CASSDIGLAERTDTQYF.

The chain recombines TRBV11-3 with TRBJ2-1; D not resolved. V gave up 4 bases and J gave up 5 bases, with 6 bases separating them. The germline V gene has CDR1 SGHNT and CDR2 YENEEA. The CDR3 has 12 residues. DNA for the CDR3: TGTGCCAGCAGCTCCCTTAACAATGAGCAGTTCTTC. Amino acids: CASSSLNNEQFF.

This chain links TRBV28 with TRBJ1-5; the D gene is possibly TRBD1 (5 bases). The CDR3 covers 14 residues. CDR1 and CDR2 (germline): MDHEN, SYDVKM. V was pared by 5 bases and J by 9 bases, with 17 bases between. The CDR3: CASSLRTGGGPQHF. CDR3 nucleotides: TGTGCCAGCAGTCTACGGACGGGGGGAGGGCCCCAGCATTTT. Full variable domain (outside the CDR3, taken from reference TRBV28 and TRBJ1-5): DVKVTQSSRYLVKRTGEKVFLECVQDMDHENMFWYRQDPGLGLRLIYFSYDVKMKEKGDIPEGYSVSREKKERFSLILESASTNQTSMYLCASSLRTGGGPQHFGDGTRLSIL.